Below, one TCR beta chain is given with its context. Terminally differentiated effector memory CD45RA+ cells were excluded by CCR7 positive selection of CD45RO-negative cells. V shed 0 bases and J shed 3 bases, with 13 bases lying between them. CDR1 is SGHRS, CDR2 YFSETQ, per germline. CDR3 length equals 15 residues. The repertoire was sequenced with immunoSEQ multiplex PCR; TCRdb's copy has only in-frame clones and lacks some. The sample has around 2,000,000 clones, approximately 94% seen once. These data belong to a study of shared clonotypes between healthy human individuals. The source material was naive CD8+ T cells sorted from blood. The chain carries TRBV5-1 and TRBJ2-7; TRBD1 might be the D (5 bases). The receptor's source is a man between 18 and 29 years old in good health. The CDR3 reads CASSLAADSSYEQYF. DNA of the CDR3: TGCGCCAGCAGCTTGGCCGCAGACAGTAGCTACGAGCAGTACTTC.